This T cell receptor beta chain was found in a study of CD4 T cells in relation to SARS-CoV-2 and coronaviruses. For the study at large: Shared crossreactive spike epitopes were mapped to their HLA restriction.

CD4+ T cells from unexposed donors were obtained before the COVID-19 pandemic (2011-2018). Naive and memory CD4+ T cells were separated from cryopreserved PBMCs. Naive and memory CD4+ T cell DNA was deep-sequenced without culture. The table came from immunoSEQ multiplex PCR; TCRdb's copy has only in-frame clones and leaves some out. This sample has about 59,000 clones, with 86% found just once. Concerning this clone: The antigen remains undetermined.

Study-wide findings and caveats: Crossreactive clones expanded significantly less to SARS-CoV-2 than monoreactive clones.

This clonotype was sampled from a human donor in good health. The sequenced sample was memory CD4+ T cells from PBMCs.

The CDR3 DNA reads as TGTGCCAGCAGCTTGTTAACTAAGAGTAGCTATGAGCAGTTCTTC. This gives the protein CASSLLTKSSYEQFF. The V and J genes are TRBV5-6 and TRBJ2-1; no definite D call. V lost 1 base, J lost 8 bases, and 16 bases lay in between. There are 15 residues in the CDR3. Germline V gives CDR1 SGHDT, CDR2 YYEEEE.